This is a list of T cell receptor beta chains from one sample in a study of response to subunit inactivated influenza vaccine. TCRdb recomputed calls from the RT-PCR reads with MiXCR, one row per CDR3 protein. The table lists roughly 650,000 distinct CDR3 sequences, approximately 15% of them singletons. The starting material was PBMCs from blood, obtained 11 to 12 days after vaccination. The receptors derive from a man in his fifties who received an inactivated influenza vaccine. CDR3s include the opening cysteine and the closing phenylalanine or tryptophan. D genes are given only for firm matches. Rows give clone size only sometimes, using once, few, many, or a class for an expanded clone.

j_gene,d_gene,abundance,v_gene,CDR3nt,CDR3aa
TRBJ2-1,TRBD2,few,TRBV5-1,TGCGCCAGCAGCTCCGGGACTAGCGGGGGGTACTCCTACAATGAGCAGTTCTTC,CASSSGTSGGYSYNEQFF
TRBJ2-3,TRBD1,-,TRBV7-3,TGTGCCAGCAGCTGGACAGGGTGGGCGGCAGATACGCAGTATTTT,CASSWTGWAADTQYF
TRBJ1-5,-,few,TRBV7-9,TGTGCCAGCAGCTTAGACGAGTTTTCCGATCAGCCCCAGCATTTT,CASSLDEFSDQPQHF
TRBJ1-6,-,few,TRBV5-1,TGCGCCAGCAGTTTGGATATCGGGGGTCGTCCCCTCCACTTT,CASSLDIGGRPLHF
TRBJ1-4,-,-,TRBV5-1,TGCGCCAGCAGCTTGGAGGGGTTGGCTTATGAAAAACTGTTTTTT,CASSLEGLAYEKLFF
TRBJ2-1,-,-,TRBV13,TGTGCCAGCAGCCCCCCCGTAGGCGCCTACAATGAGCAGTTCTTC,CASSPPVGAYNEQFF
TRBJ2-1,-,few,TRBV2,TGTGCCAGCACCCCGGGGCTGAGCTCCTACAATGAGCAGTTCTTC,CASTPGLSSYNEQFF
TRBJ2-4,TRBD1,-,TRBV5-6,TGTGCCAGCAGTCCCCAGGGGGCAGGGGTGGGCATTCAGTACTTC,CASSPQGAGVGIQYF
TRBJ2-1,TRBD2,few,TRBV12-3/TRBV12-4,TGTGCCAGCAGGACCCAAGCGGGAGGGTACAATGAGCAGTTCTTC,CASRTQAGGYNEQFF
TRBJ2-1,TRBD2,few,TRBV12-3/TRBV12-4,TGTGCCAGCAGGTTGGGGCGGGGGGTATACAATGAGCAGTTCTTC,CASRLGRGVYNEQFF
TRBJ2-2,TRBD2,-,TRBV20-1,TGCAGTGCTAGCGGGACTAGCGGGAACACCGGGGAGCTGTTTTTT,CSASGTSGNTGELFF
TRBJ1-4,TRBD1,-,TRBV2,TGTGCCAGCACCTCACAGGGGATTAATGAAAAACTGTTTTTT,CASTSQGINEKLFF
TRBJ2-5,-,once,TRBV12-3/TRBV12-4,TGTGCCAGCAGTTTTTACAACCAAGATACCCAGTACTTC,CASSFYNQDTQYF
TRBJ2-3,TRBD1,-,TRBV18,TGTGCCAGCTCACCACGGGACAGGGGGCCAGATACGCAGTATTTT,CASSPRDRGPDTQYF
TRBJ2-5,-,many,TRBV14,TGTGCCAGCAGCCCACGACTTTACAGCGTGGAGACCCAGTACTTC,CASSPRLYSVETQYF
TRBJ1-5,TRBD1,few,TRBV5-1,TGCGCCAGCAGCTTGGGTTCAGGGACAGGCAATCAGCCCCAGCATTTT,CASSLGSGTGNQPQHF
TRBJ2-7,-,-,TRBV5-1,TGCGCCAGCAGCTTGGAGTCAGCCGAGCAGTACTTC,CASSLESAEQYF
TRBJ2-4,-,-,TRBV4-3,TGCGCCAGCAGCCTATGGCGGGGCATTCAGTACTTC,CASSLWRGIQYF
TRBJ1-4,-,many,TRBV5-1,TGCGCCAGCAGCTTGGTCGGGGGGAATGCGGCTGAAAAACTGTTTTTT,CASSLVGGNAAEKLFF
TRBJ2-3,TRBD2,few,TRBV7-8,TGTGCCAGCAGCTTAGTTTCCCTAGCGGGGGGACAAACAGATACGCAGTATTTT,CASSLVSLAGGQTDTQYF
TRBJ2-1,TRBD1,many,TRBV29-1,TGCAGCGTAGGGGACAGGGGAAGTTACAATGAGCAGTTCTTC,CSVGDRGSYNEQFF
TRBJ2-7,TRBD2,-,TRBV2,TGTGCCAGCAGTGAAGCAAGCGGGGACTACGAGCAGTACTTC,CASSEASGDYEQYF
TRBJ2-3,-,few,TRBV28,-,CASSTSRGRGTDTQYF
TRBJ2-3,-,few,TRBV27,TGTGCCAGCAGGTCCTCGGTCAACACAGATACGCAGTATTTT,CASRSSVNTDTQYF
TRBJ1-1,-,few,TRBV25-1,TGTGCCAGCAGTGCGTCTCTGGCAGGGAGGAACACTGAAGCTTTCTTT,CASSASLAGRNTEAFF
TRBJ2-1,-,once,TRBV6-5,TGTGCCAGCAGTTATGTACAGGGTGTCAATGAGCAGTTCTTC,CASSYVQGVNEQFF
TRBJ2-7,-,-,TRBV27,TGTGCCAGCAGTTTATCTTACCAATCCTACGAGCAGTACTTC,CASSLSYQSYEQYF
TRBJ1-1,-,many,TRBV20-1,TGCAGTGCTCGACTACAGGGTACTGAAGCTTTCTTT,CSARLQGTEAFF
TRBJ1-5,-,-,TRBV4-1,TGCGCCAGCAGCCAAGAAGACAGAACGGTTCAGCCCCAGCATTTT,CASSQEDRTVQPQHF
TRBJ2-1,-,-,TRBV9,TGTGCCAGCAGCCTCCGGGGCAGCGAGCAGTTCTTC,CASSLRGSEQFF
TRBJ2-1,-,few,TRBV5-1,TGCGCCAGCAGCCTACAGGGCGGTGAGCAGTTCTTC,CASSLQGGEQFF
TRBJ2-7,-,many,TRBV7-2,TGTGCCAGCAGCTTAGGTGTGACAGCCTACGAGCAGTACTTC,CASSLGVTAYEQYF
TRBJ2-7,-,many,TRBV15,TGTGCCACCAGCACCACTTACGGAGCCTACGAGCAGTACTTC,CATSTTYGAYEQYF
TRBJ2-3,TRBD1,few,TRBV29-1,TGCAGCGAAGGACAGGGCCCAGATACGCAGTATTTT,CSEGQGPDTQYF
TRBJ2-6,-,-,TRBV20-1,TGCAGTGCTAGTCCCGGGACATCCTCTGGGGCCAACGTCCTGACTTTC,CSASPGTSSGANVLTF
TRBJ2-3,-,-,TRBV27,TGTGCCAGCAGTTTCTTCAAGGATACGCAGTATTTT,CASSFFKDTQYF
TRBJ2-7,TRBD1,few,TRBV5-1,TGCGCCAGCAGGAATCAGGGGGTTTACGAGCAGTACTTC,CASRNQGVYEQYF
TRBJ2-1,TRBD2,few,TRBV12-3/TRBV12-4,TGTGCCAGCAGTCCCAGTCCACTAGCGGGAGGGCCTAATGAGCAGTTCTTC,CASSPSPLAGGPNEQFF
TRBJ2-7,-,few,TRBV6-2/TRBV6-3,TGTGCCAGCAGAGGAGGGGTCTACGAGCAGTACTTC,CASRGGVYEQYF
TRBJ2-1,-,few,TRBV7-2,TGTGCCAGCAGCCTAGTTGGGGGCAGGGACAATGAGCAGTTCTTC,CASSLVGGRDNEQFF
TRBJ2-5,-,-,TRBV7-7,TGTGCCAGCAGCTTAGCTTGGTCGGATCGAGAGACCCAGTACTTC,CASSLAWSDRETQYF
TRBJ2-3,-,-,TRBV6-4,TGTGCCAGCAGCCCAGGGGCTGGGACAAGGGCCCCAGATACGCAGTATTTT,CASSPGAGTRAPDTQYF
TRBJ1-1,-,-,TRBV5-1,TGCGCCAGCAGGAAGGACGGCATGAACACTGAAGCTTTCTTT,CASRKDGMNTEAFF
TRBJ2-1,-,-,TRBV5-1,TGCGCCAGCAGCTTTCTTCCCCTCGAGTCCTACAATGAGCAGTTCTTC,CASSFLPLESYNEQFF
TRBJ2-5,TRBD1,many,TRBV20-1,TGCAGTGCTAGTAGGGACAGGGGGCCACAAGAGACCCAGTACTTC,CSASRDRGPQETQYF
TRBJ2-7,TRBD1,few,TRBV5-1,TGCGCCAGCAGCGGGATGACAGGGGGCTCCTACGAGCAGTACTTC,CASSGMTGGSYEQYF
TRBJ2-1,TRBD2,few,TRBV6-5,TGTGCCAGCAGTTACTCGCCAGCGGGAGGAGGATCCTACAATGAGCAGTTCTTC,CASSYSPAGGGSYNEQFF
TRBJ1-5,-,-,TRBV20-1,TGCAGTGCTAGAGATGTTGGGGGGCGCCTCAATCAGCCCCAGCATTTT,CSARDVGGRLNQPQHF
TRBJ2-4,-,-,TRBV20-1,TGCAGTGCCACATCGGGGGTAAACATTCAGTACTTC,CSATSGVNIQYF
TRBJ1-1,TRBD1,-,TRBV12-3/TRBV12-4,TGTGCCAGCAGCGGGGGACAGACTTTTATGAACACTGAAGCTTTCTTT,CASSGGQTFMNTEAFF
TRBJ2-4,TRBD1,few,TRBV9,TGTGCCAGCAGCCCAGCGGGGACAGGGCGGGACATTCAGTACTTC,CASSPAGTGRDIQYF
TRBJ2-5,-,few,TRBV7-2,TGTGCCAGCAGCTTAGTAGGGGGTGGCAACCAAGAGACCCAGTACTTC,CASSLVGGGNQETQYF
TRBJ2-1,TRBD1,few,TRBV29-1,TGCAGCGTCCAATTGGTTGGACAGGGAGCGAGTGAGCAGTTCTTC,CSVQLVGQGASEQFF